The 19 T cell receptor beta chains in this list originate from one sample, sequenced in a study of blood T cell repertoires in COVID-19. Sequenced by immunoSEQ multiplex PCR; TCRdb stores in-frame clones only, minus some. This sample has 84,000 or so clones, with roughly 92% found just once. The specimen sequenced was peripheral blood. The receptors derive from a woman aged 55-70 years with active COVID-19.

V and J are TRBV12-5 and TRBJ2-7, with TRBD1 as a possible D gene (5 bases). Deletions cut 0 bases from V and 7 bases from J, with 7 bases between. CDR1 and CDR2 (germline): LGHNT, FRNRAP. The CDR3 covers 12 residues. Here the CDR3 reads CASGLVGVEQYF. The CDR3 DNA reads TGTGCTAGTGGTTTGGTAGGGGTAGAGCAGTACTTC.

The gene calls are TRBV6-6 and TRBJ2-5, with a possible D match to TRBD2 (5 bases). Looked up from germline, CDR1 is MNHNY and CDR2 is SVGAGI (reference sequence). The V end lost 7 bases, the J end lost 4 bases, and 13 bases lay between the germline ends. This CDR3 is 13 amino acids long. The CDR3 nucleotides read TGTGCCAGCACCTCGGACTGGTTAGAGACCCAGTACTTC. Residues: CASTSDWLETQYF.

The sample holds a few counts of this clone. The J gene is TRBJ1-6, the V gene TRBV19, with TRBD1 matching 10 bases. The trim removed 3 bases at V and 7 bases at J, leaving 12 bases unmatched. This CDR3 is built from 18 residues. Looked up from germline, CDR1 is LNHDA and CDR2 is SQIVND (reference sequence). The CDR3 loop reads CASSITPTGGAANSPLHF. Written as DNA, the CDR3 is TGTGCCAGTAGTATCACCCCGACAGGGGGCGCTGCCAATTCACCCCTCCACTTT.

The chain joins TRBV19 to TRBJ2-6, with D unresolved. V was pared by 4 bases and J by 3 bases, with 7 bases between. Germline V gene sequence: CDR1 LNHDA, CDR2 SQIVND (reference sequence). The CDR3 is made up of 14 amino acids. This CDR3 reads CASSTGRGANVLTF. In DNA form, the CDR3 reads TGTGCCAGTAGTACAGGCCGTGGGGCCAACGTCCTGACTTTC.

For the CDR3, the DNA is TGTGCCAGCAAAAGACTAGCGGGAACTGAGCAGTTCTTC. This sequence encodes CASKRLAGTEQFF. V and J are TRBV2 and TRBJ2-1; 11 nucleotides line up with TRBD2. The CDR3 runs 13 residues. V was clipped by 7 bases and J by 9 bases; unmatched bases: 5. The V gene's germline CDR1 is SNHLY and CDR2 FYNNEI.

The rearrangement joins TRBV24-1 to TRBJ2-1; 13 bases fit TRBD2. The CDR3 runs to 17 residues. Looked up from germline, CDR1 is KGHDR and CDR2 is SFDVKD. The ends lost 3 bases at V and 0 bases at J; junction bases unmatched: 1. In DNA, the CDR3 is TGTGCCACCAGTGATGGACTAGCGGGGGCCTCCTACAATGAGCAGTTCTTC. This sequence encodes CATSDGLAGASYNEQFF.

CDR3 amino acids: CASSSGGAGGRFF. The CDR3 nucleotides are TGTGCCAGCAGTTCCGGAGGTGCGGGGGGGCGGTTTTTT. The chain links TRBV12-3 or TRBV12-4 to TRBJ1-4, with a tentative D call TRBD1 (6 bases). The V end was cut by 4 bases, the J end by 16 bases, with 19 bases between. The CDR3 has 13 residues.

The chain employs TRBV5-4 and TRBJ2-3, with TRBD2 as a possible D gene (5 bases). Per germline, CDR1 SGHNT and CDR2 YYREEE (reference sequence). V lost 0 bases and J lost 1, with 12 bases in between. The CDR3 loop spans 16 amino acids. CDR3 region: CASSLEAGFRTDTQYF. DNA for the CDR3: TGTGCCAGCAGCTTGGAGGCGGGTTTTCGCACAGATACGCAGTATTTT.

This rearrangement joins TRBV24-1 to TRBJ2-1, with 9 bases lining up with TRBD2. V shed 5 bases, J shed 2 bases, and the junction held 9 bases outside the gene matches. CDR1 KGHDR and CDR2 SFDVKD come from the germline V gene. This CDR3 is built from 17 residues. Here the CDR3 reads CATSGRASGIPYNEQFF. CDR3 coding DNA: TGTGCCACCAGTGGCAGGGCTAGCGGGATTCCCTACAATGAGCAGTTCTTC.

The rearrangement links TRBV9 to TRBJ1-5; 9 nucleotides line up with TRBD1. This CDR3 has 15 residues. Germline V gene data show CDR1 as SGDLS and CDR2 as YYNGEE. V trimming: 5 bases; J trimming: 0 bases; junction bases outside the gene matches: 3. For the CDR3, the DNA is TGTGCCAGCAGTTGGACAGGGGCTAGCAATCAGCCCCAGCATTTT. It is translated as CASSWTGASNQPQHF.

In this sample, this clone turned up once. This chain links TRBV5-1 with TRBJ1-3; D is unclear. The CDR3 totals 16 residues. The V gene's germline CDR1 is SGHRS and CDR2 YFSETQ. V gave up 1 base and J gave up 0 bases, with 11 bases separating them. The CDR3 is CASSLSGGNSGNTIYF. In nucleotides, the CDR3 is TGCGCCAGCAGCTTGAGCGGCGGAAACTCTGGAAACACCATATATTTT.

This chain joins TRBV3-1 (or the pseudogene TRBV3-2) and TRBJ2-7; possible D gene TRBD1, 7 bases. CDR1 and CDR2 (germline): LGHDT, YNNKEL (reference sequence). The V gene lost 5 bases and the J gene lost 5 bases, with 16 bases spanning the gap. The CDR3 is 14 residues long. The CDR3 here is CASSMEGAGHEQYF. CDR3 bases: TGTGCCAGCAGCATGGAGGGGGCGGGGCACGAGCAGTACTTC.

V usage is TRBV6-5 and J usage is TRBJ1-5; 9 nucleotides match TRBD1. V lost 5 bases and J lost 4; bases outside the gene matches: 6. This CDR3 is 15 amino acids long. Germline CDR1 reads MNHEY; CDR2 reads SVGAGI. CDR3 nucleotide sequence: TGTGCCAGCAGTCCCGCCGGGACAGGGAATCAGCCCCAGCATTTT. It codes for CASSPAGTGNQPQHF.

J is TRBJ2-1 and V is TRBV3-1 (or the pseudogene TRBV3-2), with no clear D. V was trimmed by 0 bases and J by 6 bases, leaving 3 bases between them. The CDR3 covers 12 residues. Looked up from germline, CDR1 is LGHDT and CDR2 is YNNKEL (reference sequence). This chain's CDR3 is CASSQDSNEQFF. The CDR3 nucleotides read TGTGCCAGCAGCCAAGACAGCAATGAGCAGTTCTTC.

This chain links TRBV19 with TRBJ1-3; TRBD1 aligns across 8 bases. The length of the CDR3 is 13 residues. Germline CDR1 reads LNHDA; CDR2 reads SQIVND (reference sequence). V dropped 8 bases and J dropped 3; count of bases not matched to a gene: 3. The CDR3 loop reads CASGQGYGNTIYF. CDR3 sequence (DNA): TGTGCCAGTGGACAGGGTTATGGAAACACCATATATTTT.

Only one count was recorded for this clone. The chain combines TRBV7-6 with TRBJ2-2, with TRBD2 identical over 9 bases. V shed 1 base and J 5 bases; nucleotides not matched to a gene: 8. The length of the CDR3 is 17 residues. Germline lookup yields CDR1 SGHVS and CDR2 FNYEAQ. The CDR3 bases are TGTGCCAGCAGCTTAGGCGCGGCCGGACTAGCGACCGGGGAGCTGTTTTTT. Translated: CASSLGAAGLATGELFF.

J is TRBJ2-1 and V is TRBV19; unclear D gene. V lost 6 bases and J 0 bases, leaving 12 bases between the germline ends. Germline CDR1 and CDR2: LNHDA and SQIVND (reference sequence). There are 15 residues in the CDR3. In nucleotides, the CDR3 is TGTGCCAGTAGGGGCACGAGTAGCTCCTACAATGAGCAGTTCTTC. As protein: CASRGTSSSYNEQFF.

The rearrangement uses TRBV7-2 and TRBJ1-3; D is uncertain. Germline V gives CDR1 SGHTA, CDR2 FQGNSA. The CDR3 spans 14 residues. Trimming pared 4 bases from V and 2 bases from J, leaving 9 bases between. The CDR3 spells CASSSAEAGNTIYF. The DNA of the CDR3 is TGTGCCAGCAGCTCGGCAGAGGCTGGAAACACCATATATTTT.

This rearrangement joins TRBV12-2 to TRBJ1-4; TRBD1, the D gene given by the table, was not confirmed from the DNA. TRBV12-2 is classified as a pseudogene. This CDR3 contains 14 residues. DNA for the CDR3: TGTGCAAGTCGCCCCATCCGACATAATGAAAAACTGTTTTTT. Translation gives CASRPIRHNEKLFF.